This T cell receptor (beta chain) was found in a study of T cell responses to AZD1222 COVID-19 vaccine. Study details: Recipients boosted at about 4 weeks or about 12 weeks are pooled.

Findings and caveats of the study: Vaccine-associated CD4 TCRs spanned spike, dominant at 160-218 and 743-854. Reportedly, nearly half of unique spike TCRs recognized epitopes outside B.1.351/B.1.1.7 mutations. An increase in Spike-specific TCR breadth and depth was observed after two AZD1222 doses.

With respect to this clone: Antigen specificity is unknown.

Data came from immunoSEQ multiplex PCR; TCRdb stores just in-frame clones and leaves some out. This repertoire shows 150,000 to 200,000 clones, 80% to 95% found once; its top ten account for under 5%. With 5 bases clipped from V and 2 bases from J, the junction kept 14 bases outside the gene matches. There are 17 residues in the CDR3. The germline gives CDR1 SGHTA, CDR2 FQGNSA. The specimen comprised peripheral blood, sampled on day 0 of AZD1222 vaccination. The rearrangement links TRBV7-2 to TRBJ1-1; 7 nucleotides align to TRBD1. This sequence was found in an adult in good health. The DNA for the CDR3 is TGTGCCAGCAGCCTCCTAGACAGGGTCGCAGGTAACACTGAAGCTTTCTTT. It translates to CASSLLDRVAGNTEAFF.